These 13 T cell receptor beta chains share one sample of origin, sequenced in a study of shared clonotypes between healthy human individuals. Assay: immunoSEQ multiplex PCR; the TCRdb copy retains only in-frame clones and omits some. The sample shows approximately 1,500,000 clones, 96% of them seen only once. Material for sequencing was naive CD4+ T cells sorted from blood. As for subset: CD45RA+ positively selected. These receptors all stem from a man aged 30 to 39 in good health.

The V call is TRBV7-2, the J call TRBJ2-1; 11 bases line up with TRBD2. V dropped 7 bases and J dropped 6; count of bases not matched to a gene: 8. The V gene's germline CDR1 is SGHTA and CDR2 FQGNSA. CDR3 length: 15 residues. The CDR3 nucleotides read TGTGCCAGCATCCTTAGCGGGAGGGAATTCAATGAGCAGTTCTTC. This sequence encodes CASILSGREFNEQFF.

The chain employs TRBV28 and TRBJ2-7, with 9 nucleotides matching TRBD2. Germline values: CDR1 MDHEN, CDR2 SYDVKM. The CDR3 length is 15 residues. V lost 1 base, J lost 4 bases, and 5 bases stayed unmatched. CDR3 in DNA: TGTGCCAGCAGTTTATTAACTAGCGGGTTTTACGAGCAGTACTTC. Protein: CASSLLTSGFYEQYF.

This clone was detected once. This chain uses TRBV29-1 with TRBJ2-1; the D gene is possibly TRBD1 (5 bases). Per germline, CDR1 SQVTM and CDR2 ANQGSEA. This CDR3 has 16 residues. Trimming stripped 3 bases from V and 5 bases from J, with 20 bases between. The CDR3 is CSVELRTKERHNEQFF. CDR3 DNA: TGCAGCGTTGAGCTTAGGACAAAAGAAAGACACAATGAGCAGTTCTTC.

The chain recombines TRBV27 with TRBJ2-7, with D possibly TRBD1 on 6 matching bases. Trimming took off 3 bases at V and 3 bases at J, with 9 bases between the two ends. The CDR3 totals 13 residues. Germline V gene data show CDR1 as MNHEY and CDR2 as SMNVEV (reference sequence). CDR3 protein: CASSFQGIYEQYF. The CDR3 DNA reads as TGTGCCAGCAGTTTCCAGGGGATCTACGAGCAGTACTTC.

As regards this clone: Other DNA sequences from this sample encode an identical CDR3 as well. The chain combines TRBV2 with TRBJ2-5, with D uncertain. This CDR3 region has 12 residues. V lost 4 bases and J 2 bases, leaving 5 bases between the germline ends. CDR1 SNHLY and CDR2 FYNNEI come from the germline V gene. The CDR3: CASSVRQETQYF. The DNA for the CDR3 is TGTGCCAGCAGTGTCCGTCAAGAGACCCAGTACTTC.

This clone came up once. The chain carries TRBV6-9 and TRBJ2-7; TRBD2 matches at 10 bases. The CDR3 length is 16 residues. Germline V gives CDR1 MNHGY, CDR2 SVAAGI. Losses at the gene ends were 2 bases for V and 1 base for J; bases not matched to a gene: 5. For the CDR3, the DNA is TGTGCCAGCAGTTATGTAGGGACTAGCGCGTCCTACGAGCAGTACTTC. Its translation: CASSYVGTSASYEQYF.

V and J are TRBV2 and TRBJ2-2; 15 bases line up with TRBD2. CDR3 length: 19 residues. Per germline, CDR1 SNHLY and CDR2 FYNNEI. Trimming cost V 8 bases and J 6 bases; bases outside gene matches: 16. For the CDR3, the DNA is TGTGCCAGCTCAGAGAGGGCCGGACTAGCGGGAGGGATGGCCGGGGAGCTGTTTTTT. It is translated as CASSERAGLAGGMAGELFF.

V gene TRBV6-1 combines with J gene TRBJ2-5; D unclear. Germline lookup yields CDR1 MNHNS and CDR2 SASEGT. V lost 4 bases and J 5 bases, leaving 14 bases between the germline ends. The CDR3 covers 14 residues. This chain's CDR3 is CASSAVPTRETQYF. The CDR3 coding sequence is TGTGCCAGCAGTGCGGTGCCGACGAGGGAGACCCAGTACTTC.

V and J are TRBV27 and TRBJ1-5; 9 bases line up with TRBD1. With 6 bases clipped from V and 3 bases from J, the junction kept 3 bases outside the gene matches. Germline V gives CDR1 MNHEY, CDR2 SMNVEV (reference sequence). This CDR3 spans 14 amino acids. CDR3: CASSRDRDNQPQHF. CDR3 coding DNA: TGTGCCAGCAGCCGGGACAGGGACAATCAGCCCCAGCATTTT.

The rearrangement joins TRBV15 to TRBJ2-3; the D gene is possibly TRBD2 (6 bases). The CDR3 length is 13 residues. CDR1 is LNHNV, CDR2 YYDKDF, per germline (reference sequence). V dropped 8 bases and J dropped 2 bases, with 11 bases sitting between them. CDR3 in amino acids: CATRRRDTDTQYF. The DNA of the CDR3 is TGTGCCACCCGGAGGCGGGACACAGATACGCAGTATTTT.

This chain joins TRBV18 and TRBJ1-1; D gene unclear. Trimming stripped 1 base from V and 1 base from J, with 16 bases between. Germline V gene data show CDR1 as KGHSH and CDR2 as LQKENI. The CDR3 extends over 17 amino acids. The CDR3, as DNA: TGTGCCAGCTCACCACAGTATCAGTCGGGGAGGAACACTGAAGCTTTCTTT. Translating it yields CASSPQYQSGRNTEAFF.

This chain uses TRBV5-5 with TRBJ1-2; the match to TRBD1 covers 7 bases. Germline V gene data show CDR1 as SGHKS and CDR2 as YYEKEE (reference sequence). The CDR3 is 16 residues long. Losses at the gene ends were 2 bases for V and 0 bases for J; bases not matched to a gene: 7. The CDR3 DNA is TGTGCCAGCAGCTTTTGGACGGGACAGTCTAACTATGGCTACACCTTC. This sequence encodes CASSFWTGQSNYGYTF.

The chain joins TRBV14 to TRBJ2-3; D possibly corresponds to TRBD1 (5 bases). The CDR3 sequence is 11 residues long. Germline V gene sequence: CDR1 SGHDN, CDR2 FVKESK. Trimming removed 6 bases at V and 8 bases at J, with 9 bases between. The CDR3 region has the DNA TGTGCCAGCAGTCAGGGAAGTACGCAGTATTTT. Protein: CASSQGSTQYF.